The rows below give T cell receptor beta chains drawn from one sample of a study of vaccination and CD4 T cells after COVID-19. From the PCR reads, TCRdb called clonotypes with MiXCR, one entry per CDR3 protein. The sample records approximately 21,000 distinct CDR3 sequences, approximately 50% being singletons. Antigen specificity for these receptors is unknown. Sequenced: cultured CD4+ T cells from blood. These receptors originate from a human donor with COVID-19. Both conserved end residues are part of each CDR3. Fields, in order: J gene, V gene, D gene, clone size, CDR3 protein, CDR3 DNA. D genes are given only for firm matches. Clone size, where shown, is once, few, many, or a class for clones that have expanded.

J gene: TRBJ1-2; V gene: TRBV11-3; D gene: .; clone size: few; CDR3 protein: CASSLAPGSTETSGYTF; CDR3 DNA: TGTGCCAGCAGCTTAGCGCCAGGGTCTACAGAAACTTCTGGCTACACCTTC
J gene: TRBJ2-4; V gene: TRBV5-4; D gene: .; clone size: .; CDR3 protein: CASGASEADIQYF; CDR3 DNA: TGTGCCTCGGGGGCGTCGGAGGCAGACATTCAGTACTTC
J gene: TRBJ2-3; V gene: TRBV5-4; D gene: TRBD2; clone size: .; CDR3 protein: CASSSLAGGSDTQYF; CDR3 DNA: TGTGCCAGCAGTTCGTTAGCGGGGGGGAGTGATACGCAGTATTTT
J gene: TRBJ1-1; V gene: TRBV5-1; D gene: .; clone size: .; CDR3 protein: CASSNPSVNTEAFF; CDR3 DNA: TGCGCCAGCAGCAACCCGAGCGTGAACACTGAAGCTTTCTTT
J gene: TRBJ2-5; V gene: TRBV19; D gene: TRBD1; clone size: .; CDR3 protein: CASNPGGRETQYF; CDR3 DNA: TGTGCCAGTAATCCAGGGGGAAGAGAGACCCAGTACTTC
J gene: TRBJ2-6; V gene: TRBV28; D gene: TRBD1; clone size: .; CDR3 protein: CASSRPRQGAGGANVLTF; CDR3 DNA: TGTGCCAGCAGCCGACCTAGACAGGGGGCTGGTGGGGCCAACGTCCTGACTTTC
J gene: TRBJ1-1; V gene: TRBV7-9; D gene: .; clone size: .; CDR3 protein: CASSLNTGWGAFF; CDR3 DNA: TGTGCCAGCAGCTTAAATACGGGCTGGGGAGCTTTCTTT
J gene: TRBJ1-2; V gene: TRBV20-1; D gene: TRBD1; clone size: few; CDR3 protein: CSVRDRGTTNYGYTF; CDR3 DNA: TGCAGTGTTCGAGACAGGGGAACCACTAACTATGGCTACACCTTC
J gene: TRBJ2-3; V gene: TRBV5-8; D gene: TRBD1; clone size: .; CDR3 protein: CASSFPPDRGRGDTQYF; CDR3 DNA: TGTGCCAGCAGCTTCCCACCCGACAGGGGGCGTGGGGATACGCAGTATTTT
J gene: TRBJ2-1; V gene: TRBV6-4; D gene: TRBD2; clone size: .; CDR3 protein: CASSLDGGYNEQFF; CDR3 DNA: TGTGCCAGCAGTCTAGACGGGGGGTACAATGAGCAGTTCTTC
J gene: TRBJ1-1; V gene: TRBV7-9; D gene: .; clone size: .; CDR3 protein: CASSGSNTEAFF; CDR3 DNA: TGTGCCAGCAGTGGTTCGAACACTGAAGCTTTCTTT
J gene: TRBJ1-1; V gene: TRBV10-3; D gene: .; clone size: few; CDR3 protein: CAISVKGTTEAFF; CDR3 DNA: TGTGCCATCAGTGTGAAAGGAACTACTGAAGCTTTCTTT
J gene: TRBJ2-2; V gene: TRBV20-1; D gene: .; clone size: .; CDR3 protein: CSARDFWGASGELFF; CDR3 DNA: TGCAGTGCTAGAGATTTCTGGGGGGCGTCCGGGGAGCTGTTTTTT
J gene: TRBJ1-3; V gene: TRBV7-8; D gene: .; clone size: .; CDR3 protein: CASSLGSLGNGNTIYF; CDR3 DNA: TGTGCCAGCAGCTTAGGATCCCTGGGAAACGGAAACACCATATATTTT
J gene: TRBJ2-7; V gene: TRBV7-2; D gene: .; clone size: few; CDR3 protein: CASSRNRDTFYEQYF; CDR3 DNA: TGTGCCAGCAGCCGGAACCGGGACACCTTCTACGAGCAGTACTTC
J gene: TRBJ2-1; V gene: TRBV7-6; D gene: TRBD1; clone size: .; CDR3 protein: CASSPRTGSYNEQFF; CDR3 DNA: TGTGCCAGCAGCCCCCGGACAGGGTCCTACAATGAGCAGTTCTTC
J gene: TRBJ2-5; V gene: TRBV27; D gene: .; clone size: .; CDR3 protein: CASSSALDPQETQYF; CDR3 DNA: TGTGCCAGCAGTTCTGCATTAGACCCTCAAGAGACCCAGTACTTC
J gene: TRBJ2-2; V gene: TRBV10-3; D gene: .; clone size: .; CDR3 protein: CAIRGTVNTGELFF; CDR3 DNA: TGTGCCATCAGGGGGACCGTGAACACCGGGGAGCTGTTTTTT
J gene: TRBJ1-6; V gene: TRBV5-6; D gene: .; clone size: large; CDR3 protein: CASSLARSLYSPLHF; CDR3 DNA: TGTGCCAGCAGCCTTGCCCGGAGCCTTTATTCACCCCTCCACTTT
J gene: TRBJ2-7; V gene: TRBV7-2; D gene: .; clone size: .; CDR3 protein: CASSLDGMNYEQYF; CDR3 DNA: TGTGCCAGCAGCTTAGATGGGATGAACTACGAGCAGTACTTC
J gene: TRBJ1-4; V gene: TRBV20-1; D gene: .; clone size: .; CDR3 protein: CSAPWQGEKLFF; CDR3 DNA: TGCAGTGCTCCGTGGCAAGGTGAAAAACTGTTTTTT
J gene: TRBJ1-5; V gene: TRBV20-1; D gene: .; clone size: few; CDR3 protein: CSARDTGPQHF; CDR3 DNA: TGCAGTGCTAGAGACACAGGGCCACAGCATTTT
J gene: TRBJ2-5; V gene: TRBV6-5; D gene: .; clone size: few; CDR3 protein: CASSYGRFGRGGETQYF; CDR3 DNA: TGTGCCAGCAGTTACGGCCGATTTGGAAGGGGTGGAGAGACCCAGTACTTC
J gene: TRBJ1-2; V gene: TRBV2; D gene: .; clone size: .; CDR3 protein: CASTNQTSMYLCASSLGTNYGYTF; CDR3 DNA: .
J gene: TRBJ2-3; V gene: TRBV20-1; D gene: .; clone size: .; CDR3 protein: CSAPPPSTDTQYF; CDR3 DNA: TGCAGTGCTCCCCCACCCAGCACAGATACGCAGTATTTT
J gene: TRBJ2-3; V gene: TRBV24-1; D gene: TRBD1; clone size: .; CDR3 protein: CATSGTGGGTDTQYF; CDR3 DNA: TGTGCCACCAGTGGGACAGGGGGGGGCACAGATACGCAGTATTTT
J gene: TRBJ2-6; V gene: TRBV6-1; D gene: .; clone size: once; CDR3 protein: CASRTPRSSGANVLTF; CDR3 DNA: TGTGCCAGCAGAACACCTAGGAGCTCTGGGGCCAACGTCCTGACTTTC
J gene: TRBJ2-3; V gene: TRBV12-3/TRBV12-4; D gene: TRBD2; clone size: .; CDR3 protein: CTSSRTRSDTQYF; CDR3 DNA: TGTACCAGCAGCCGGACTAGGTCTGATACGCAGTATTTT
J gene: TRBJ2-3; V gene: TRBV6-1; D gene: .; clone size: .; CDR3 protein: CASTETGSTDTQYF; CDR3 DNA: TGTGCCAGCACCGAGACAGGTAGCACAGATACGCAGTATTTT
J gene: TRBJ2-7; V gene: TRBV6-2/TRBV6-3; D gene: .; clone size: .; CDR3 protein: CASTLPGLYEQYF; CDR3 DNA: TGTGCCAGCACCCTCCCGGGATTGTACGAGCAGTACTTC
J gene: TRBJ1-5; V gene: TRBV6-2/TRBV6-3; D gene: TRBD1; clone size: few; CDR3 protein: CATTSGGKGNQPQHF; CDR3 DNA: TGTGCCACCACTTCAGGGGGCAAGGGGAATCAGCCCCAGCATTTT
J gene: TRBJ2-2; V gene: TRBV25-1; D gene: TRBD2; clone size: .; CDR3 protein: CASSALGLAGLTGELFF; CDR3 DNA: TGTGCCAGCAGTGCCCTGGGACTAGCGGGGTTAACCGGGGAGCTGTTTTTT
J gene: TRBJ1-1; V gene: TRBV6-5; D gene: TRBD1; clone size: few; CDR3 protein: CASSSDRVTAFF; CDR3 DNA: TGTGCCAGCAGTTCGGACAGGGTTACGGCTTTCTTT
J gene: TRBJ1-2; V gene: TRBV5-1; D gene: .; clone size: .; CDR3 protein: CASSPRTAYGYTF; CDR3 DNA: TGCGCCAGCAGCCCGAGGACAGCGTACGGCTACACCTTC
J gene: TRBJ2-7; V gene: TRBV24-1; D gene: TRBD1; clone size: few; CDR3 protein: CATSDLRQGASSYEQYF; CDR3 DNA: TGTGCCACCAGTGATTTACGACAGGGGGCGAGCTCCTACGAGCAGTACTTC
J gene: TRBJ2-2; V gene: TRBV24-1; D gene: .; clone size: .; CDR3 protein: CATSEPLGELFF; CDR3 DNA: TGTGCCACCAGTGAACCTCTCGGGGAGCTGTTTTTT
J gene: TRBJ1-4; V gene: TRBV20-1; D gene: .; clone size: .; CDR3 protein: CSATTGSINEKLFF; CDR3 DNA: TGCAGTGCCACCACAGGGAGTATTAATGAAAAACTGTTTTTT
J gene: TRBJ1-5; V gene: TRBV6-1; D gene: .; clone size: few; CDR3 protein: CASSIQENQPQHF; CDR3 DNA: TGTGCCAGCAGCATCCAGGAAAATCAGCCCCAGCATTTT
J gene: TRBJ1-5; V gene: TRBV20-1; D gene: .; clone size: .; CDR3 protein: CSAIQGANQPQHF; CDR3 DNA: TGCAGTGCTATACAGGGAGCAAATCAGCCCCAGCATTTT
J gene: TRBJ1-1; V gene: TRBV25-1; D gene: .; clone size: few; CDR3 protein: CASSRLGGHTEAFF; CDR3 DNA: TGTGCCAGCAGTCGGCTGGGGGGCCACACTGAAGCTTTCTTT
J gene: TRBJ2-1; V gene: TRBV20-1; D gene: TRBD2; clone size: once; CDR3 protein: CSARTSGIYNEQFF; CDR3 DNA: TGCAGTGCTAGGACTAGCGGCATTTACAATGAGCAGTTCTTC
J gene: TRBJ2-3; V gene: TRBV6-1; D gene: .; clone size: once; CDR3 protein: CASSAGSLTDTQYF; CDR3 DNA: TGTGCCAGCAGTGCAGGGAGCCTCACAGATACGCAGTATTTT
J gene: TRBJ2-7; V gene: TRBV28; D gene: .; clone size: once; CDR3 protein: CASSLRNEQYF; CDR3 DNA: TGTGCCAGCAGTTTACGCAACGAGCAGTACTTC
J gene: TRBJ2-1; V gene: TRBV5-1; D gene: .; clone size: once; CDR3 protein: CASSLPSNEQFF; CDR3 DNA: TGCGCCAGCAGCTTACCCTCCAATGAGCAGTTCTTC
J gene: TRBJ1-1; V gene: TRBV11-3; D gene: .; clone size: .; CDR3 protein: CASGRGDTEAFF; CDR3 DNA: TGTGCCAGCGGCCGGGGGGACACTGAAGCTTTCTTT
J gene: TRBJ2-7; V gene: TRBV6-5; D gene: .; clone size: .; CDR3 protein: CASSSPSRGPPYEQYF; CDR3 DNA: TGTGCCAGCAGTTCCCCCTCCCGGGGCCCTCCCTACGAGCAGTACTTC
J gene: TRBJ2-2; V gene: TRBV11-3; D gene: .; clone size: .; CDR3 protein: CASSTQGSGELFF; CDR3 DNA: TGTGCCAGCAGCACCCAGGGGTCCGGGGAGCTGTTTTTT
J gene: TRBJ2-1; V gene: TRBV6-2/TRBV6-3; D gene: TRBD2; clone size: .; CDR3 protein: CASRLAGGHNEQFF; CDR3 DNA: TGTGCCAGCAGGCTAGCGGGGGGTCACAATGAGCAGTTCTTC
J gene: TRBJ1-1; V gene: TRBV11-3; D gene: .; clone size: .; CDR3 protein: CASSLDSYEAFF; CDR3 DNA: TGTGCCAGCAGCTTAGATAGCTATGAAGCTTTCTTT
J gene: TRBJ1-6; V gene: TRBV12-3/TRBV12-4; D gene: .; clone size: .; CDR3 protein: CASSLADNSPLHF; CDR3 DNA: TGTGCCAGCAGTTTGGCGGATAATTCACCCCTCCACTTT
J gene: TRBJ2-3; V gene: TRBV6-4; D gene: .; clone size: .; CDR3 protein: CASSLGDLTDTQYF; CDR3 DNA: TGTGCCAGCAGCCTGGGGGATCTCACAGATACGCAGTATTTT
J gene: TRBJ2-7; V gene: TRBV20-1; D gene: TRBD2; clone size: .; CDR3 protein: CSTTSGTYEQYF; CDR3 DNA: TGCAGTACCACTAGCGGGACCTACGAGCAGTACTTC
J gene: TRBJ2-3; V gene: TRBV19; D gene: .; clone size: .; CDR3 protein: CASSIDRDRVGTDRIDTQYF; CDR3 DNA: TGTGCCAGTAGTATAGATAGAGACAGAGTTGGAACTGATCGGATAGATACGCAGTATTTT
J gene: TRBJ1-5; V gene: TRBV7-8; D gene: TRBD1; clone size: .; CDR3 protein: CASSYDRVGQPQHF; CDR3 DNA: TGTGCCAGCAGCTACGACAGGGTGGGCCAGCCCCAGCATTTT